This T cell receptor beta chain was identified in a study of spatial heterogeneity in lung cancer. One entry per CDR3 protein, called by TCRdb with MiXCR from the 5' RACE reads. The sample has about 36,000 distinct CDR3 sequences; 6% to 9.5% are singletons. Time point defined: blood at routine non-recurrence follow-up after resection. In this sample, this clonotype turned up many times. The CDR3 has 14 amino acids. Per germline, CDR1 ENHRY and CDR2 SYGVKD. V shed 0 bases and J shed 5 bases, with 10 bases lying between them. The clonotype comes from a male donor with early-stage non-small cell lung cancer. This chain joins TRBV10-3 and TRBJ1-1; D might be TRBD1 (5 bases). The starting material was PBMCs, obtained at follow-up. The CDR3 bases are TGTGCCATCAGTGAGTCGACAGCGGCGACTGAAGCTTTCTTT. Translated: CAISESTAATEAFF.